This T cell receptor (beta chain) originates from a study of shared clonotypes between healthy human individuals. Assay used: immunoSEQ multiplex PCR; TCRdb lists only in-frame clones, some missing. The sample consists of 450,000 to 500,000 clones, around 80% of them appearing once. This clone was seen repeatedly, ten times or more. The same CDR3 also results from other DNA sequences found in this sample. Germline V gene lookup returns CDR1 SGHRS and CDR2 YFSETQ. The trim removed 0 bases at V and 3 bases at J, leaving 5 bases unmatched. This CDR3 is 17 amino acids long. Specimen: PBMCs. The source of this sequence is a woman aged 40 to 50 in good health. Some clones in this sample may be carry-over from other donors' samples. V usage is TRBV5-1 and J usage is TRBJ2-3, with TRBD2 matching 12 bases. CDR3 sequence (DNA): TGCGCCAGCAGCTTGGTCCCTAGCGGGAGGGGTACAGATACGCAGTATTTT. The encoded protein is CASSLVPSGRGTDTQYF.